This is a list of T cell receptor beta chains from one sample in a study of T-cell memory formation after mild COVID-19. One entry per CDR3 protein, called by TCRdb with MiXCR from the 5' RACE reads. The sample holds a few hundred thousand distinct CDR3 sequences, 15% to 20% seen once. Input material: PBMCs or a T cell subset sorted from them (not recorded which). The source of these receptors is a man between 18 and 29 years old who had mild COVID-19 (a few samples of this study predate the infection). Cell type and time point are not known. Both conserved end residues are part of each CDR3. The order of the fields is V gene, J gene, CDR3 protein.

TRBV18	TRBJ1-1	CASSPAEGTEAFF
TRBV12-3/TRBV12-4	TRBJ2-4	CASSLMGLGTGGNIQYF
TRBV10-3	TRBJ1-6	CAISTGGSPLHF
TRBV6-2/TRBV6-3	TRBJ1-1	CASTPLGGKNTEAFF
TRBV12-3/TRBV12-4	TRBJ1-1	CASTVRGQGRWRTEAFF
TRBV28	TRBJ2-5	CASSFFRSQETQYF
TRBV10-3	TRBJ2-3	CAISDPGTGGSYDTQYF
TRBV28	TRBJ2-3	CASSLDRAGTDTQYF
TRBV5-1	TRBJ2-3	CASSLVPAPSTDTQYF
TRBV28	TRBJ1-5	CASSLWTGTGAQPQHF
TRBV24-1	TRBJ2-3	CATSVAEVGTQYF
TRBV6-5	TRBJ2-3	CASRYGPDTQYF
TRBV5-1	TRBJ2-1	CASSLAVLSYNEQFF
TRBV7-2	TRBJ1-2	CASSLREYGYTF
TRBV4-3	TRBJ1-1	CASSQFGRSNTEAFF
TRBV6-1	TRBJ1-5	CASSVTGTPSNQPQHF
TRBV5-6	TRBJ2-2	CASSLITMNTGELFF
TRBV6-5	TRBJ2-3	CASSYRSGTDTQYF
TRBV15	TRBJ1-1	CATSLDTNTEAFF
TRBV20-1	TRBJ2-7	CSAIPDRSSYEQYF
TRBV7-9	TRBJ2-3	CASSPKGSGGAGGDTQYF
TRBV20-1	TRBJ2-5	CSARGQYQETQYF
TRBV6-2/TRBV6-3	TRBJ2-1	CASSQPEQGSDEQFF
TRBV4-3	TRBJ2-1	CASSQIRGSYNEQFF
TRBV4-2	TRBJ2-3	CASSETSGTQYF
TRBV12-3/TRBV12-4	TRBJ1-6	CASSLHQDSPLHF
TRBV6-2/TRBV6-3	TRBJ1-4	CASRYLEENEKLFF
TRBV6-6	TRBJ2-5	CASKSPARERETQYF
TRBV5-1	TRBJ2-7	CASSAGTASYEQYF
TRBV3-1	TRBJ2-5	CASSETSGVIGTQYF
TRBV7-9	TRBJ1-5	CASSLARGDSNQPQHF
TRBV6-2/TRBV6-3	TRBJ1-1	CASSPSPWANTEAFF
TRBV24-1	TRBJ1-6	CATAAQKNSPLHF
TRBV4-1	TRBJ2-1	CASSHQGDNEQFF
TRBV27	TRBJ2-3	CASSSTASGEPDTQYF
TRBV5-1	TRBJ1-2	CASSSSTGNGGYTF
TRBV20-1	TRBJ2-3	CSAPQAGPSTDTQYF
TRBV20-1	TRBJ1-6	CSARADYSPLHF
TRBV3-1	TRBJ1-5	CASSFPGDQPQHF
TRBV6-5	TRBJ1-1	CASSYSIGSARDAFF
TRBV2	TRBJ2-7	CAGGRGQFYEQYF
TRBV5-1	TRBJ2-1	CASSLAGPEQFF
TRBV4-3	TRBJ2-3	CASSRKTGGDTQYF
TRBV20-1	TRBJ1-1	CSARDPPLEAFF